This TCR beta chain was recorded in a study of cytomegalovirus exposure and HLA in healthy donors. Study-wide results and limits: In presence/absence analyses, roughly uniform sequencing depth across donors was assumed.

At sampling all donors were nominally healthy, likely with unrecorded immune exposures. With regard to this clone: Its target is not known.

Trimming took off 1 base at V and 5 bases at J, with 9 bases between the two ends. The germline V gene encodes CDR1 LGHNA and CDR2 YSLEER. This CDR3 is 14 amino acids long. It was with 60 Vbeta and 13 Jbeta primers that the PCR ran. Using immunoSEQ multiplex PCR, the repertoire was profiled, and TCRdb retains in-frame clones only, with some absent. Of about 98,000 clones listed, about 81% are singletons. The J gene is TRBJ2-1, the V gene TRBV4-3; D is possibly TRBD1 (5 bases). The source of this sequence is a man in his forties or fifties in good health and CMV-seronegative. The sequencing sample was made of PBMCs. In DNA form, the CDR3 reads TGCGCCAGCAGCCAAGGACAGAGGAACAATGAGCAGTTCTTC. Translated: CASSQGQRNNEQFF.